This TCR beta chain is drawn from a study of blood T cell repertoires in COVID-19. Overall study context: Both acute and convalescent COVID-19 samples were obtained from the United States, Italy and Spain. T cells, B-cell-depleted T cells, or PBMCs supplied cDNA or gDNA.

The V end lost 1 base, the J end lost 4 bases, and 13 bases lay between the germline ends. Germline V CDR1 and CDR2: MGHRA, YSYEKL. The length of the CDR3 is 15 residues. Original processing methods: Amplifying reference gene primers gave estimates of nucleated cell counts. Libraries were prepared by immunoSEQ multiplex PCR; TCRdb keeps only in-frame clonotypes and omits some of them. V, J and clone size reflect that table, while D and trimming were determined from the DNA. The profile covers about 52,000 clones, with approximately 80% appearing a single time and under 8.5% taken by the ten largest. The sequence was collected from a man aged 65-85 years with active COVID-19. The chain recombines TRBV4-1 with TRBJ1-1; maybe TRBD1 (6 bases). The sequencing sample was made of peripheral blood. CDR3: CASSQGPDRSTEAFF. CDR3 bases: TGCGCCAGCAGCCAAGGACCTGACAGGAGCACTGAAGCTTTCTTT.